A selection of T cell receptor beta chains follows, all from one sample in a study of blood T cell repertoires in COVID-19. Profiled with immunoSEQ multiplex PCR; TCRdb holds only in-frame clones, not every one. This sample has under 200,000 clones, with 83% found just once. What was sequenced was PBMCs or T cells enriched from blood (not recorded which). These TCRs come from a woman between 45 and 60 years old who had recovered from COVID-19. Both conserved end residues are part of each CDR3. The D gene is left open where the match is weak. Clone size is given for some rows only: seen once, a few or many times, or a class if the clone is expanded.

CDR3nt: TGTGCCAGCAACTTAGATCCGGCTAACTATGGCTACACCTTC
CDR3aa: CASNLDPANYGYTF
d_gene: NA
v_gene: TRBV7-2
abundance: NA
j_gene: TRBJ1-2

CDR3nt: TGTGCCAGCAGCTCCGACAGGGAGGCTTCTGGAAACACCATATATTTT
CDR3aa: CASSSDREASGNTIYF
d_gene: TRBD1
v_gene: TRBV7-8
abundance: NA
j_gene: TRBJ1-3

CDR3nt: TGTGCCAGCAGTGAAGTCTGGGACAGGGGGCGAGATTACACTGAAGCTTTCTTT
CDR3aa: CASSEVWDRGRDYTEAFF
d_gene: TRBD1
v_gene: TRBV6-1
abundance: NA
j_gene: TRBJ1-1

CDR3nt: TGTGCCATCAGCCCCCAGCAAAGGGGGACTGAAGCTTTCTTT
CDR3aa: CAISPQQRGTEAFF
d_gene: NA
v_gene: TRBV10-3
abundance: NA
j_gene: TRBJ1-1

CDR3nt: TGTGCCAGCAGCGCCCAGGGGGCGGCTGAAGCTTTCTTT
CDR3aa: CASSAQGAAEAFF
d_gene: TRBD1
v_gene: TRBV7-9
abundance: NA
j_gene: TRBJ1-1

CDR3nt: TGTGCCTGGAGTGTGAGGTTGGGCTACACCTTC
CDR3aa: CAWSVRLGYTF
d_gene: NA
v_gene: TRBV30
abundance: NA
j_gene: TRBJ1-2

CDR3nt: TGTGCCAGCAGCTGGGTCTCCGGGACAGGCTCCTACAATGAGCAGTTCTTC
CDR3aa: CASSWVSGTGSYNEQFF
d_gene: TRBD1
v_gene: TRBV5-8
abundance: once
j_gene: TRBJ2-1

CDR3nt: TGTGCCAGCAGTCCGGGACACCTTAGCAATCAGCCCCAGCATTTT
CDR3aa: CASSPGHLSNQPQHF
d_gene: NA
v_gene: TRBV6-5
abundance: NA
j_gene: TRBJ1-5

CDR3nt: TGTGCCAGCTCTCCAGACCGGGGGGAACTGTTTTTT
CDR3aa: CASSPDRGELFF
d_gene: NA
v_gene: TRBV18
abundance: NA
j_gene: TRBJ1-4

CDR3nt: TGTGCCTACGCGGGCGGTGAGACCCAGTACTTC
CDR3aa: CAYAGGETQYF
d_gene: NA
v_gene: TRBV7-6
abundance: NA
j_gene: TRBJ2-5